The clone carrying this TCR beta chain was picked up many times. No antigen is known for it. The data are from a study of molecular identifiers for immune sequencing clone quantification. With V trimmed by 5 bases and J by 5 bases, 6 bases remained unmatched. The CDR3 has 14 residues. The V gene's germline CDR1 is MNHEY and CDR2 SVGAGI. From the PCR reads, TCRdb called clonotypes with MiXCR, one entry per CDR3 protein. The table has 400,000 to 600,000 distinct CDR3 sequences, around 25% seen once; the top ten hold around 0.79%. Study-wide results and caveats: Beyond 20 RNA copies, clones held over 99% of effector molecules, compared with under 1% in naive cells.

The source is a human donor in good health. Some libraries in this study had Jurkat cell RNA spiked in. Sequenced: naive CD8+ T cells from blood, with Jurkat cell RNA spiked in. Subset here: FACS-sorted CD8+CD4-CCR7+CD45RA+ naive T cells. The rearrangement joins TRBV6-5 to TRBJ1-5; 7 bases agree with TRBD1. CDR3 in amino acids: CASSARQGHQPQHF. The CDR3 DNA follows: TGTGCCAGCAGTGCCCGACAGGGCCATCAGCCCCAGCATTTT.